This T cell receptor beta chain was identified in a study of T cells in Graves' hyperthyroidism and ophthalmopathy. Findings and limits, study-wide: Blood also held most thyroid clonotypes expanded beyond 0.001.

Using RNA transcripts as the source, TCR beta CDR3 regions were amplified. Initially, a first-round RT-PCR of the TCR CDR3 employed the HTBI primer set. TCRdb re-called the multiplex PCR reads with MiXCR, one entry per CDR3 protein. The data show roughly 350,000 distinct CDR3 sequences, with about 15% seen just once and 20% to 25% held by the top ten. Comments on this clonotype: Its target is not known.

With a duration under 2 months, the hyperthyroidism was newly diagnosed in patients aged 18 to 65. The CDR3 has 14 amino acids. Per germline, CDR1 SGHTA and CDR2 FQGNSA. The V gene lost 5 bases and the J gene lost 4 bases, with 14 bases spanning the gap. This TCR came from a woman in her twenties or thirties with Graves' hyperthyroidism. The J gene is TRBJ1-1, the V gene TRBV7-2; D unresolved. Sequenced: blood. The CDR3: CASSHSPRATEAFF. The CDR3 nucleotides read TGTGCCAGCAGCCACTCGCCCCGGGCCACTGAAGCTTTCTTT.